Listed below are T cell receptor beta chains from one sample, sequenced in a study of early T cells in non-severe SARS-CoV-2 infection. TCRdb passed the 5' RACE reads through MiXCR, listing each CDR3 protein once. This sample has about 71,000 distinct CDR3 sequences, with roughly 12% found just once. The specimen comprised whole blood, sampled at baseline. The receptor set was obtained from an adult who was a healthcare worker with PCR-confirmed SARS-CoV-2 infection or an uninfected control (not recorded which). Both conserved end residues are part of each CDR3. The D gene is left open where the match is weak. For some rows the clone size is stated as once, few or many, or as a class when expanded; others skip it.

v_call	j_call	d_call	clone_size	cdr3_nt	cdr3_aa
TRBV28	TRBJ1-1	NA	many	TGTGCCAGCAGGAAGAACACTGAAGCTTTCTTT	CASRKNTEAFF
TRBV25-1	TRBJ2-2	NA	many	TGTGCCAGCAGTGATTTCGAAGGGCTGTTTTTT	CASSDFEGLFF
TRBV11-2	TRBJ2-1	NA	few	TGTGCCAGCAGCTTAGAGGGGGGGCAGGGCAATGAGCAGTTCTTC	CASSLEGGQGNEQFF
TRBV7-8	TRBJ2-7	TRBD1	many	TGTGCCAGCAGCGCTAGACAGGGTCCGAGCTACGAGCAGTACTTC	CASSARQGPSYEQYF
TRBV28	TRBJ2-1	TRBD1	NA	TGTGCCAGCAGTTTTCCCCAGGGGGTTTCCTACAATGAGCAGTTCTTC	CASSFPQGVSYNEQFF
TRBV12-3/TRBV12-4	TRBJ2-1	NA	NA	TGTGCCAGCAGTACACCGGGACCGGCCAATGAGCAGTTCTTC	CASSTPGPANEQFF
TRBV6-2/TRBV6-3	TRBJ2-7	NA	many	TGTGCCAGCAGTTATCAGGGTTACGAGCAGTACTTC	CASSYQGYEQYF
TRBV24-1	TRBJ2-1	TRBD1	many	TGTGCCACCAGGGGGACAGGGGGCGGCAATGAGCAGTTCTTC	CATRGTGGGNEQFF
TRBV3-1	TRBJ1-1	NA	NA	TGTGCCAGCAGCCAAGATCTCCATAACACTGAAGCTTTCTTT	CASSQDLHNTEAFF
TRBV18	TRBJ2-3	NA	many	TGTGCCAGCTCACGAGGACTCACAGATACGCAGTATTTT	CASSRGLTDTQYF
TRBV28	TRBJ1-3	TRBD1	NA	TGTGCCAGCAGTTCCCGGGACAGGGGAATAAACACCATATATTTT	CASSSRDRGINTIYF
TRBV7-9	TRBJ2-5	TRBD1	few	TGTGCCAGCAGCCCGATGGGACAGCCTCTCGCTGAGACCCAGTACTTC	CASSPMGQPLAETQYF
TRBV27	TRBJ1-3	NA	many	TGTGCCAGCAGCGGACCAAACAGAAACACCATATATTTT	CASSGPNRNTIYF
TRBV5-1	TRBJ1-2	NA	few	TGCGCCAGCAAGATCGGGGCAGGAGCTAACTATGGCTACACCTTC	CASKIGAGANYGYTF
TRBV11-3	TRBJ2-1	TRBD1	many	TGTGCCAGCAGCCCACAAATGTGCAGGGGGCGAGGGGATGAGCAGTTCTTC	CASSPQMCRGRGDEQFF
TRBV7-2	TRBJ1-1	TRBD1	NA	TGTGCCAGCAGCTTCCGGGACAGGGATGTGATCACTGAAGCTTTCTTT	CASSFRDRDVITEAFF
TRBV7-9	TRBJ2-7	NA	NA	TGTGCCAGCAGCTTATGGGGCGGGGAGAGGACCTACGAGCAGTACTTC	CASSLWGGERTYEQYF
TRBV12-3/TRBV12-4	TRBJ2-7	NA	few	TGTGCCAGCAGTTTAGGGGGGCCCTCCTACGAGCAGTACTTC	CASSLGGPSYEQYF
TRBV7-2	TRBJ2-7	TRBD1	NA	TGTGCCAGCAGCCCAAGGACAGGGACTTACGAGCAGTACTTC	CASSPRTGTYEQYF
TRBV9	TRBJ2-1	TRBD2	NA	TGTGCCAGCAGCGGATCCGTAGCGGGGGGGCGGAATGAGCAGTTCTTC	CASSGSVAGGRNEQFF
TRBV5-4	TRBJ1-4	NA	many	TGTGCCAGCAGCTTGTATGGACAGACTAATGAAAAACTGTTTTTT	CASSLYGQTNEKLFF
TRBV7-2	TRBJ2-5	NA	NA	TGTGCCAGCAGCTTAGCCGGCCCACTCCCGTACTTC	CASSLAGPLPYF
TRBV7-9	TRBJ2-2	NA	many	TGTGCCAGCAGCCCCCAGCTTAACACCGGGGAGCTGTTTTTT	CASSPQLNTGELFF
TRBV12-3/TRBV12-4	TRBJ2-3	NA	NA	TGTGCCAGCACTTTAGGGGGGGGTACAGTAGGTACGCAGTATTTT	CASTLGGGTVGTQYF
TRBV5-1	TRBJ1-2	NA	NA	TGCGCCAGCAGCCCATGGGACCCTAACTATGGCTACACCTTC	CASSPWDPNYGYTF
TRBV27	TRBJ2-7	TRBD2	NA	TGTGCCAGCAGCACCGCTGCGGGGCTAGCGGGCGTCAACGAGCAGTACTTC	CASSTAAGLAGVNEQYF
TRBV29-1	TRBJ2-3	NA	few	NA	CSVLWGAGAYF
TRBV25-1	TRBJ1-1	TRBD1	NA	TGTGCCAGCAGGACAGGGCTGAACACTGAAGCTTTCTTT	CASRTGLNTEAFF
TRBV28	TRBJ1-1	NA	large	TGTGCCAGCAGTCCCTTTCTGGGGGCGAACACTGAAGCTTTCTTT	CASSPFLGANTEAFF
TRBV4-3	TRBJ2-7	TRBD1	NA	TGCGCCAGCAGCCAGTCGACAGGGAGCTACGAGCAGTACTTC	CASSQSTGSYEQYF
TRBV7-6	TRBJ2-3	TRBD1	many	TGTGCCAGCAGCCCGGGACAGACCACAGATACGCAGTATTTT	CASSPGQTTDTQYF
TRBV20-1	TRBJ2-7	TRBD1	NA	TGCAGTGCTACGACAGGGGCCCCCTACGAGCAGTACTTC	CSATTGAPYEQYF
TRBV4-3	TRBJ2-5	NA	NA	TGCGCCAGCAGCCTGGGACTCTTCGAACAAGAGACCCAGTACTTC	CASSLGLFEQETQYF
TRBV5-1	TRBJ1-2	TRBD1	NA	TGCGCCAGCAGCTCTGGACAGGGGCTTTATTATGGCTACACCTTC	CASSSGQGLYYGYTF
TRBV9	TRBJ2-5	TRBD2	many	TGTGCCAGCAGCGTAGGGGAAAGCGGGGGGCTCCAAGAGACCCAGTACTTC	CASSVGESGGLQETQYF
TRBV7-2	TRBJ2-3	TRBD1	few	TGTGCCAGCAGCTTGAACAGGGGAACAGATACGCAGTATTTT	CASSLNRGTDTQYF
TRBV10-3	TRBJ1-3	NA	NA	TGTGCCGTCCGGACGCAGGGAGGTGGAAACACCATATATTTT	CAVRTQGGGNTIYF
TRBV28	TRBJ1-6	NA	many	TGTGCCAGCAGACTAAGCCCCTCCCGATATAATTCACCCCTCCACTTT	CASRLSPSRYNSPLHF
TRBV29-1	TRBJ2-1	NA	many	TGCAGCGTTGATCGCGGAAGCTCCTACAATGAGCAGTTCTTC	CSVDRGSSYNEQFF
TRBV18	TRBJ1-2	NA	NA	TGTGCCAGCTCACCCGCCAGGGACTACTATGGCTACACCTTC	CASSPARDYYGYTF
TRBV6-5	TRBJ2-1	NA	many	TGTGCCAGCAGTTACTCAGGACCCGGACCGGGTGAGCAGTTCTTC	CASSYSGPGPGEQFF
TRBV11-2	TRBJ2-3	NA	few	TGTGCCAGCAGCTTAAACCGAACGGGCGGTCCTATAGATACGCAGTATTTT	CASSLNRTGGPIDTQYF
TRBV5-1	TRBJ1-6	TRBD1	few	TGCGCCAGCAGCTTCGACAGGGGGACTAATTCACCCCTCCACTTT	CASSFDRGTNSPLHF
TRBV5-5	TRBJ2-1	TRBD2	few	TGTGCCAGCAGCTTGGATTGGCGGGGGGCCTCCTACAATGAGCAGTTCTTC	CASSLDWRGASYNEQFF
TRBV6-5	TRBJ1-6	TRBD1	many	TGTGCCAGCAGTTACACGGGACAGGTCTATAATTCACCCCTCCACTTT	CASSYTGQVYNSPLHF
TRBV7-9	TRBJ1-2	TRBD1	few	TGTGCCAGCACCACCCCCCAGGGGGCGATCGGCTACACCTTC	CASTTPQGAIGYTF
TRBV5-1	TRBJ1-2	NA	many	TGCGCCAGCAGCCAGGACGGGGTCGGCTACACCTTC	CASSQDGVGYTF
TRBV21-1	TRBJ2-7	NA	few	TGTGCCAGCAGCGACGCCCTCCGGGACAGAGTATTCTACGAGCAGTACTTC	CASSDALRDRVFYEQYF
TRBV18	TRBJ2-3	NA	NA	TGTGCCAGCTCACTCATACTCGGGACAGATACGCAGTATTTT	CASSLILGTDTQYF
TRBV28	TRBJ2-3	TRBD2	NA	TGTGCCAGCAGTTCCCCCCGGACTAGAGCCACAGATACGCAGTATTTT	CASSSPRTRATDTQYF
TRBV3-1	TRBJ1-5	NA	NA	TGTGCCAGCAGCCCCGCCCCAGGAGTAAATCAGCCCCAGCATTTT	CASSPAPGVNQPQHF
TRBV6-5	TRBJ1-4	TRBD1	NA	TGTGCCAGCAAGCAGGGGGCGGGTGAAAAACTGTTTTTT	CASKQGAGEKLFF
TRBV20-1	TRBJ1-1	NA	few	TGCGGGGACAACCGTTGGGACGGGGTTATGAACACTGAAGCTTTCTTT	CGDNRWDGVMNTEAFF